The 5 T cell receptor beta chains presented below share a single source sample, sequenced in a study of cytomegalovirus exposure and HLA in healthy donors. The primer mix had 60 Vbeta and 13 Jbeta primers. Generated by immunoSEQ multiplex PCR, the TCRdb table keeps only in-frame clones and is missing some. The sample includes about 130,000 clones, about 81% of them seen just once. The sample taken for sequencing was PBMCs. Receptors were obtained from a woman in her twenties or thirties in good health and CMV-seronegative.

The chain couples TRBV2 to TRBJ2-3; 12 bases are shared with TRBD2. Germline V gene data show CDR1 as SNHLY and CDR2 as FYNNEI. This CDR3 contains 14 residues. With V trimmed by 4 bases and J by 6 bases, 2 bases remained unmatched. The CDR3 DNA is TGTGCCAGCAGTGGACTAGCGGGGGAGGATACGCAGTATTTT. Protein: CASSGLAGEDTQYF.

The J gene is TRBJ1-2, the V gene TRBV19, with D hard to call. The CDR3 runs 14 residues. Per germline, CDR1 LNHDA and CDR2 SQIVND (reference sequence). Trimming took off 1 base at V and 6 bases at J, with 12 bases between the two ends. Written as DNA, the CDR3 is TGTGCCAGTAGTATAGTAGGAGTCTTGAATGGCTACACCTTC. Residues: CASSIVGVLNGYTF.

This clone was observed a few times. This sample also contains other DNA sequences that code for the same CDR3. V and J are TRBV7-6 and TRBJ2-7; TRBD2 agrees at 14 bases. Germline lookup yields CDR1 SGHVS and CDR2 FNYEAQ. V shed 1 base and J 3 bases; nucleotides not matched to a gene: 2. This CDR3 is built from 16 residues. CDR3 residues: CASSLGGTSGGYEQYF. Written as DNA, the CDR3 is TGTGCCAGCAGCTTAGGGGGGACTAGCGGGGGCTACGAGCAGTACTTC.

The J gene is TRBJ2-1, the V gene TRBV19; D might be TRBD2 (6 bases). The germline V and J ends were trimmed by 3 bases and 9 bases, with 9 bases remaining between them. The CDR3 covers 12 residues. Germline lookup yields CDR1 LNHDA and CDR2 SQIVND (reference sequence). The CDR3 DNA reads TGTGCCAGTAGTATCAGAGCGGGTGAGCAGTTCTTC. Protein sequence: CASSIRAGEQFF.

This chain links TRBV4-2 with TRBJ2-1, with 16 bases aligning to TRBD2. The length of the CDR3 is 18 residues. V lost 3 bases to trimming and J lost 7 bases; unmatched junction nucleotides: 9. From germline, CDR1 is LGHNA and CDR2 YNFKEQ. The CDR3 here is CASSQSGTSGGAGNEQFF. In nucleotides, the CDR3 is TGTGCCAGCAGCCAGAGTGGGACTAGCGGGGGGGCCGGGAATGAGCAGTTCTTC.